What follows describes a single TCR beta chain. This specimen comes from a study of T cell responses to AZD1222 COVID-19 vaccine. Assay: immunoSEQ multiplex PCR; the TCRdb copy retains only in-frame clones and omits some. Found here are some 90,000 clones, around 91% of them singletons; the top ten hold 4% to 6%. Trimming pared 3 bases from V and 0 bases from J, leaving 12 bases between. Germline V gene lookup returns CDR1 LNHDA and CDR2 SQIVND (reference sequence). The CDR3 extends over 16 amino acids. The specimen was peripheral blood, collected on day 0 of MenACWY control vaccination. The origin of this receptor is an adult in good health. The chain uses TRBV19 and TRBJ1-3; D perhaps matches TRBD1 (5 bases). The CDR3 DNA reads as TGTGCCAGTAGTATCCCCGGACATTTCTCTGGAAACACCATATATTTT. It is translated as CASSIPGHFSGNTIYF.